This T cell receptor (beta chain) was captured by sequencing in a study of regulatory T cells in long-lasting Graves disease. Sequencing libraries for TCR beta were prepared with iRepertoire HTBI primers and Arm-PCR of CDR3 regions. TCRdb recomputed calls from the multiplex PCR reads with MiXCR, one row per CDR3 protein. The table has some 300,000 distinct CDR3 sequences, 22% seen once. CDR1 is SGHTA and CDR2 is FQGNSA in the germline V gene. V trimming: 5 bases; J trimming: 1 base; junction bases outside the gene matches: 4. This CDR3 region has 15 residues. Time point meaning: persistent/refractory GD, antithyroid drugs over 5 years with positive TRAb. RNA isolated from PBMCs was used to make the TCR library.

This sequence joins TRBV7-2 and TRBJ2-2, with 7 bases lining up with TRBD2. The starting material was peripheral blood mononuclear cells (PBMCs), obtained when the disease was refractory, from a patient treated with antithyroid drugs. The receptor's source is a female donor with Graves disease. The CDR3 DNA follows: TGTGCCAGCAGCCAAGCGGGATTGAACACCGGGGAGCTGTTTTTT. This gives the protein CASSQAGLNTGELFF.